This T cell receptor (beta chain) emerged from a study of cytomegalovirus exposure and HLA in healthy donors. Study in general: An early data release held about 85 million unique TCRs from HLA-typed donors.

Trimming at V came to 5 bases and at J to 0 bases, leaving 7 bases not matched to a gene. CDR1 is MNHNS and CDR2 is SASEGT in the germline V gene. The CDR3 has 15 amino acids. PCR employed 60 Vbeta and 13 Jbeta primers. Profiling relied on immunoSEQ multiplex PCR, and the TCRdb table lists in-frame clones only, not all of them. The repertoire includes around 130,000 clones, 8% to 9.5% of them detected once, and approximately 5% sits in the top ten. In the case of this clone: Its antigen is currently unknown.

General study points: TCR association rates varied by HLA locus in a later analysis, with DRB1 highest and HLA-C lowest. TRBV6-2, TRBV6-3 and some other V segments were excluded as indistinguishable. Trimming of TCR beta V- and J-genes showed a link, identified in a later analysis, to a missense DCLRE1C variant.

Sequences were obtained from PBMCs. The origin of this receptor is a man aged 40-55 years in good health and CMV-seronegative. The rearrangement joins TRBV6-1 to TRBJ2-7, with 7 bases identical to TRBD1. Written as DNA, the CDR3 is TGTGCCAGCAGTAGACAGGGTACGTTCTCCTACGAGCAGTACTTC. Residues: CASSRQGTFSYEQYF.